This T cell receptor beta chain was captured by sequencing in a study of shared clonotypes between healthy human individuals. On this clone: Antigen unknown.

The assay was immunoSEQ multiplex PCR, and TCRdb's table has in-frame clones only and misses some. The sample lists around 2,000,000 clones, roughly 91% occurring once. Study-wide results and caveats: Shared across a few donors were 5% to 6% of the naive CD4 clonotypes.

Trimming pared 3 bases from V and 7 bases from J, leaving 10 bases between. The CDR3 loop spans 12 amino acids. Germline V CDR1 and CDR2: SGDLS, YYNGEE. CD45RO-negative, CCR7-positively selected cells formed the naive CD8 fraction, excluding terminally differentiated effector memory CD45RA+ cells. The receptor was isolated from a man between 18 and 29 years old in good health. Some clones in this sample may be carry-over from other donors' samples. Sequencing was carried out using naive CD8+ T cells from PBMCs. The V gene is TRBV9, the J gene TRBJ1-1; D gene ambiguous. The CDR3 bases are TGTGCCAGCAGCGCCCGCAACGGTGAAGCTTTCTTT. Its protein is CASSARNGEAFF.